The present entry profiles one T cell receptor beta chain with its context. Its cognate antigen is unknown. The data were obtained in a study of response to subunit inactivated influenza vaccine. Study-wide results and limits: A suggestion made by the authors is that each seasonal influenza vaccination recruits few new T cells.

TCRdb passed the RT-PCR reads through MiXCR, listing each CDR3 protein once. The data show about 500,000 distinct CDR3 sequences, approximately 15% seen once. The starting material was CD4+ T cells sorted from PBMCs, obtained about 23 months after vaccination. The receptor was isolated from a man in his fifties or sixties who received an inactivated influenza vaccine.

The CDR3 reads CASSSRLAGGFEQFF. Here the CDR3 DNA reads TGTGCCAGCAGTTCACGACTAGCGGGAGGATTTGAGCAGTTCTTC. The V call is TRBV6-2 or TRBV6-3, the J call TRBJ2-1; 13 nucleotides match TRBD2. The V gene end was trimmed by 4 bases and the J gene end by 9 bases; junction bases not matched to a gene: 6. The germline V gene has CDR1 MNHEY and CDR2 SVGEGT. This CDR3 has 15 amino acids.